This is a list of T cell receptor beta chains from one sample in a study of cytomegalovirus exposure and HLA in healthy donors. Sequencing used immunoSEQ multiplex PCR; TCRdb keeps in-frame clones, though not all of them. Among roughly 90,000 clones listed, just under 90% were seen once. Sequences were obtained from PBMCs. These receptors were obtained from a man in his late teens or twenties in good health and CMV-seronegative. CDR3s include the opening cysteine and the closing phenylalanine or tryptophan. Each record gives: clone size, V gene, CDR3 protein. Where a row states a size, it is once, few, many or the class of an expanded clone; other rows omit it.

>once|TRBV2
CASSSLVGQKNEQFF
>NA|TRBV11-3
CASSFGTGPYEQYF
>NA|TRBV9
CASSGNRGSEQPQHF
>NA|TRBV30
CAWSKGDTGHYEQYF
>NA|TRBV18
CASSPAVNEKLFF
>NA|TRBV28
CASSLSGLPDTQYF
>NA|TRBV19
CASTFGGGADTQYF
>NA|TRBV5-6
CASSLQNRGSDEQFF
>once|TRBV27
CASSLRGSSGNTIYF
>NA|TRBV7-3
CASSFERADTQYF
>NA|TRBV28
CASMGTNSNEQFF
>NA|TRBV29-1
CSVVRGGRNEQFF
>NA|TRBV28
CASSQGGVSYEQYF
>NA|TRBV5-1
CASSLTSGSIEQFF
>once|TRBV13
CASSLNQGKDTEAFF
>NA|TRBV7-9
CASSLGGLLGYGYTF
>NA|TRBV28
CASSKYREPYEQYF
>NA|TRBV5-1
CASSLEGTTIYGYTF
>once|TRBV7-7
CASSLVTSGIGNEQFF
>NA|TRBV5-8
CASSLADTDYSNQPQHF
>NA|TRBV11-2
CASSLDGFRSGIAYNEQFF
>NA|TRBV27
CASRGTLADTHNEQFF
>NA|TRBV15
CATSTRQGLNEQYF
>NA|TRBV2
CATTGRANTGELFF
>NA|TRBV27
CASTDGGPRSGYTF
>NA|TRBV5-5
CASSLALGRVTEAFF